This T cell receptor beta chain was observed in a study of OX40 agonist ivuxolimab in advanced cancers. Study-wide background: In this cohort, patients received ivuxolimab, an agonistic anti-OX40 (CD134) antibody. Hepatocellular carcinoma, melanoma, renal cell or head and neck cancer occurred in dose-escalation patients. Findings and caveats of the study: Compared with CD4+, CD8+ T cells on average had more expanded clones.

This clone was recorded only once. Antigen specificity is unknown. V lost 1 base and J lost 4; bases outside the gene matches: 8. The CDR3 runs to 16 residues. From germline, CDR1 is SGHAT and CDR2 FQNNGV. The repertoire was sequenced with immunoSEQ multiplex PCR; TCRdb's copy has only in-frame clones and lacks some. Among approximately 44,000 clones listed, about 90% were seen once. At baseline, cycle 4 day 1, and cycle 7 day 1, blood was sampled. Source: CD4+ or CD8+ T cells sorted from blood, taken in a trial of the OX40 agonist ivuxolimab. The V and J genes are TRBV11-2 and TRBJ1-2, with 8 bases lining up with TRBD1. The sequence came from an adult with an advanced solid tumor such as melanoma, head and neck, liver or kidney cancer. The CDR3 nucleotides are TGTGCCAGCAGCTTAGTGCCCGGGACAGGAGCCTATGGCTACACCTTC. Protein sequence: CASSLVPGTGAYGYTF.